One and the same sample provided the 14 T cell receptor beta chains below, sequenced in a study of T cells in Graves' hyperthyroidism and ophthalmopathy. The source material, RNA transcripts, was used to amplify TCR beta CDR3 regions. RT-PCR in the first round (using the HTBI primer set) targeted the TCR CDR3. TCRdb re-called the multiplex PCR reads with MiXCR, one entry per CDR3 protein. The table has about 290,000 distinct CDR3 sequences, around 19% seen once; the top ten hold less than 45%. Sequencing was carried out using blood. Receptors originate from a man aged 50 to 59 with Graves' ophthalmopathy.

The chain links TRBV14 to TRBJ2-1, with 11 nucleotides matching TRBD1. Losses at the gene ends were 2 bases for V and 10 bases for J; bases not matched to a gene: 4. From germline, CDR1 is SGHDN and CDR2 FVKESK. The length of the CDR3 is 14 residues. CDR3 DNA: TGTGCCAGCAGCCAATGGACAGGGGGCCGGGAGCAGTTCTTC. This codes for CASSQWTGGREQFF.

This clonotype was counted ten times or more. The chain recombines TRBV11-2 with TRBJ2-4; 7 positions agree with TRBD2. V gave up 5 bases and J gave up 0 bases; unmatched junction bases: 13. The CDR3 is 18 residues long. The germline gives CDR1 SGHAT, CDR2 FQNNGV. The CDR3 is CASSRGGLRALAKNIQYF. The CDR3 DNA reads as TGTGCCAGCAGCAGGGGAGGGTTGCGGGCGCTAGCCAAAAACATTCAGTACTTC.

The sample holds a few counts of this clonotype. CDR3 bases: TGTGCCATCAGTGCCGGGACAGAGGGTTCCACTGAAGCTTTCTTT. This sequence encodes CAISAGTEGSTEAFF. V and J are TRBV10-3 and TRBJ1-1, with 7 bases fitting TRBD1. The germline V gene has CDR1 ENHRY and CDR2 SYGVKD. Losses at the gene ends were 4 bases for V and 4 bases for J; bases not matched to a gene: 9. The CDR3 extends over 15 amino acids.

This clonotype was seen a handful of times. The chain employs TRBV10-1 and TRBJ1-1; D gene ambiguous. Germline-derived CDR1 and CDR2 are WNHNN and SYGVQD (reference sequence). The length of the CDR3 is 14 residues. Trimming shortened V by 4 bases and J by 5 bases, and 14 bases separated the two germline ends. CDR3 bases: TGCGCCAGCAGTGGCAGATCTGAGGGAACTGAAGCTTTCTTT. This codes for CASSGRSEGTEAFF.

This clonotype was detected ten times or more. The chain is built from TRBV20-1 and TRBJ2-5; perhaps D is TRBD1 or TRBD2 (6 bases each). CDR1 is DFQATT and CDR2 is SNEGSKA in the germline V gene (reference sequence). The CDR3 extends over 15 amino acids. Trimming left V 0 bases short and J 9 bases short, with 20 bases between. The CDR3: CSAREEGDQAWAQYF. In nucleotides, the CDR3 is TGCAGTGCTAGAGAGGAGGGGGACCAGGCTTGGGCCCAGTACTTC.

This clonotype was detected many times. V is TRBV3-1 and J is TRBJ1-1; D is perhaps TRBD1 (6 bases). The CDR3 covers 11 residues. V shed 2 bases and J shed 11 bases, with 9 bases lying between them. Germline CDR1 and CDR2: LGHDT and YNNKEL (reference sequence). For the CDR3, the DNA is TGTGCCAGCAGCCAAACAGGGCAGGCTTTCTTT. It yields the protein CASSQTGQAFF.

In this sample, this clonotype turned up a few times. J is TRBJ1-2 and V is TRBV5-1; 8 positions match TRBD1. The germline V gene encodes CDR1 SGHRS and CDR2 YFSETQ. The CDR3 is 14 amino acids. The trim removed 4 bases at V and 8 bases at J, leaving 10 bases unmatched. CDR3 sequence reads: CASSPRARGPGYTF. In DNA form, the CDR3 reads TGCGCCAGCAGCCCCCGGGCCAGGGGGCCCGGCTACACCTTC.

This clonotype was observed many times. V gene TRBV5-1 combines with J gene TRBJ2-7, with 7 bases lining up with TRBD1. There are 15 residues in the CDR3. Per germline, CDR1 SGHRS and CDR2 YFSETQ. The junction had 10 bases not matched to a gene; V was cut back by 4 bases and J by 3 bases. This chain's CDR3 is CASSPFGTEDYEQYF. In DNA form, the CDR3 reads TGCGCCAGCAGCCCATTCGGGACAGAGGACTACGAGCAGTACTTC.

This clonotype was seen many times. The rearrangement joins TRBV5-6 to TRBJ2-1; 14 bases are shared with TRBD2. Trimming took 4 bases from V and 9 from J; bases not matched to a gene: 9. Germline V CDR1 and CDR2: SGHDT, YYEEEE. The CDR3 sequence is 16 residues long. The DNA of the CDR3 is TGTGCCAGCAGCCCGACCGGGACTAGCGGGAGTACTGAGCAGTTCTTC. Encoded protein: CASSPTGTSGSTEQFF. The whole variable domain, remainder taken from reference TRBV5-6 and TRBJ2-1, is DAGVTQSPTHLIKTRGQQVTLRCSPKSGHDTVSWYQQALGQGPQFIFQYYEEEERQRGNFPDRFSGHQFPNYSSELNVNALLLGDSALYLCASSPTGTSGSTEQFFGPGTRLTVL.

This clonotype was seen repeatedly, ten times or more. V gene TRBV2 combines with J gene TRBJ1-1; no definite D call. CDR1 and CDR2 from the germline V gene are SNHLY and FYNNEI. V lost 4 bases to trimming and J lost 1 base, with 7 bases between them. The CDR3 loop spans 13 amino acids. CDR3 nucleotide sequence: TGTGCCAGCAGTGGCTGGCAGAACACTGAAGCTTTCTTT. Its translation is CASSGWQNTEAFF.

Here the CDR3 DNA reads TGTGCCAGCCGCGGTTGGCCGGGCAGGGTGGGGAGCGGTCCTAGCACAGATACGCAGTATTTT. Protein product: CASRGWPGRVGSGPSTDTQYF. The gene calls are TRBV28 and TRBJ2-3; D is perhaps TRBD1 or TRBD2 (5 bases each). The V end was cut by 8 bases, the J end by 0 bases, with 33 bases between. The CDR3 has 21 residues. In germline, CDR1 is MDHEN, CDR2 SYDVKM.

This clonotype was found many times. The genes are TRBV11-2 and TRBJ1-6, with 8 bases aligning to TRBD1. This CDR3 contains 16 residues. The trim removed 5 bases at V and 6 bases at J, leaving 9 bases unmatched. Per germline, CDR1 SGHAT and CDR2 FQNNGV. The CDR3 bases are TGTGCCAGCAGCAAGGACAGGGCCCCTCTTAATTCACCCCTCCACTTT. Amino acids: CASSKDRAPLNSPLHF.

This clonotype has ten or more counts. V is TRBV7-8 and J is TRBJ2-1, with TRBD2 identical over 10 bases. Germline loops: CDR1 SGHVS, CDR2 FQNEAQ. V gave up 6 bases and J gave up 0 bases; unmatched junction bases: 8. The CDR3 runs 17 residues. The chain's CDR3 is CASRRGAGGSSYNEQFF. In DNA form, the CDR3 reads TGTGCCAGCAGAAGGGGAGCGGGAGGGAGCTCCTACAATGAGCAGTTCTTC. The complete variable domain, with remaining parts taken from reference TRBV7-8 and TRBJ2-1, reads GAGVSQSPRYKVAKRGQDVALRCDPISGHVSLFWYQQALGQGPEFLTYFQNEAQLDKSGLPSDRFFAERPEGSVSTLKIQRTQQEDSAVYLCASRRGAGGSSYNEQFFGPGTRLTVL.

J is TRBJ1-2 and V is TRBV5-6; D not certain. V gave up 1 base and J gave up 4 bases, with 11 bases separating them. The CDR3 length is 14 residues. Germline lookup yields CDR1 SGHDT and CDR2 YYEEEE. CDR3 protein: CASSLQEGIYGYTF. The CDR3 region has the DNA TGTGCCAGCAGCTTGCAGGAGGGTATCTATGGCTACACCTTC.